These T cell receptor beta chains were read from a single sample in a study of regulatory T cells in long-lasting Graves disease. One entry per CDR3 protein, called by TCRdb with MiXCR from the multiplex PCR reads. The sample holds 680,000 or so distinct CDR3 sequences, roughly 16% seen once. The same data also contributed to another study, on T cells in Graves' hyperthyroidism and ophthalmopathy.

Sequences were derived from peripheral blood mononuclear cells (PBMCs), sampled at new diagnosis, from a patient treated with antithyroid drugs. Receptors originate from a woman in her 30s with Graves disease. The conserved cysteine and the conserved F or W are not part of the CDR3 here. The D gene is left open where the match is weak. Size is omitted from some rows. Given values are once, few, many or a class for expanded clones.

>TRBD2|14|few|TRBV27|TRBJ2-1
ASSLSIKREYHEQF
>TRBD2|14|few|TRBV20-1|TRBJ2-1
SARDRAGGNYNEQF
>NA|12|many|TRBV11-2|TRBJ2-5
ASSLVAFQETQY
>TRBD2|14|many|TRBV10-3|TRBJ2-7
AISESGRGDGYEQY
>NA|13|few|TRBV25-1|TRBJ1-3
ASRPAGTPGSAIY
>NA|13|NA|TRBV7-8|TRBJ1-6
ASSLIGGGNSPLH
>NA|12|few|TRBV2|TRBJ1-5
ASSLEGSFEPQH
>NA|13|NA|TRBV7-3|TRBJ2-7
ASSLGRGASCEQY
>NA|11|many|TRBV7-3|TRBJ1-4
ASSLIDGEKLF
>NA|13|many|TRBV6-1|TRBJ1-6
ASSSSSSYNSPLH